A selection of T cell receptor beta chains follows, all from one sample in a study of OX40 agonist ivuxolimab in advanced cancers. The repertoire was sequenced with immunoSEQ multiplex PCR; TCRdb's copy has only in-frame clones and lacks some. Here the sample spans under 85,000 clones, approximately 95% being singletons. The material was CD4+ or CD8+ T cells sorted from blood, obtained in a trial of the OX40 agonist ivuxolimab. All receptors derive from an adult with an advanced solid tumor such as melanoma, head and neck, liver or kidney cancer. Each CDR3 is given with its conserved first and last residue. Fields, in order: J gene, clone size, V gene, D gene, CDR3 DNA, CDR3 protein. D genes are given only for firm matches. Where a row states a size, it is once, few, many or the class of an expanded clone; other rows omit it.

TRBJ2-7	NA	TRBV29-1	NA	TGCAGCGTTGAGGATGGCGACCCCCACGAGCAGTACTTC	CSVEDGDPHEQYF
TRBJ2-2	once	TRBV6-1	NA	TGTGCCAGCAGTAAAGGACAGCTCCGGTTCGCGAACACCGGGGAGCTGTTTTTT	CASSKGQLRFANTGELFF
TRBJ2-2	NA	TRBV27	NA	TGTGCCAGCAGTTTTACCGGGGCCGGGCCCGGGGAGCTGTTTTTT	CASSFTGAGPGELFF
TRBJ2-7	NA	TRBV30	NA	TGTGCCTGGAGTGTAGACGGGCCCTACGAGCAGTACTTC	CAWSVDGPYEQYF
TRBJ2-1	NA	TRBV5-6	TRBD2	TGTGCCAGCAATAGCGGGAGTGTATCCTACAATGAGCAGTTCTTC	CASNSGSVSYNEQFF
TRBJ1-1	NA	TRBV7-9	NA	TGTGCCAGCAGCTTAGAGTCTTGGGGAGCTTTCTTT	CASSLESWGAFF
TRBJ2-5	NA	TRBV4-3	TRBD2	TGCGCCAGCAGCCAAGGACTAGCGGGTCAAGAGACCCAGTACTTC	CASSQGLAGQETQYF
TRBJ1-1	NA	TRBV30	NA	TGTGCCTGGATGGCCAGGGGTCTTACTGAAGCTTTCTTT	CAWMARGLTEAFF
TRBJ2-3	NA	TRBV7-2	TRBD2	TGTGCCAGCAGCTTAGAGGAGAGCGGGACGGATACGCAGTATTTT	CASSLEESGTDTQYF
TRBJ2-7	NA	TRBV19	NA	TGTGCCAGTAGTATAGGGGGTGCAGCCTACGAGCAGTACTTC	CASSIGGAAYEQYF
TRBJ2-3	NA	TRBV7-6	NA	TGTGCCAGCAGCCCATTCCCCACAGATACGCAGTATTTT	CASSPFPTDTQYF
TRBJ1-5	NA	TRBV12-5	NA	TGTGCTAGTGGATTAGGGGGATATAGCAATCAGCCCCAGCATTTT	CASGLGGYSNQPQHF
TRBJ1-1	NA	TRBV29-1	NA	TGCAGCACTGAAGGGGAGGGCGGCACTGAAGCTTTCTTT	CSTEGEGGTEAFF
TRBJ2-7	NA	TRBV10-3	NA	TGTGCCATCAGTGAGGTCTTTGGGGGAGTGTCCTACGAGCAGTACTTC	CAISEVFGGVSYEQYF
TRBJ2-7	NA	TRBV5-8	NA	TGTGCCAGCAGCTTGGTAGTACTGTTTGGTACCACAAGAAACGACGAGCAGTACTTC	CASSLVVLFGTTRNDEQYF
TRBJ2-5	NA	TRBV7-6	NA	TGTGCCAGCAGCTTAGACCCCCAGGCGGGCGAGACCCAGTACTTC	CASSLDPQAGETQYF
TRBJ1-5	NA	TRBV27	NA	TGTGCCAGCAGGGAGGGGGTTTTAAGCAATCAGCCCCAGCATTTT	CASREGVLSNQPQHF
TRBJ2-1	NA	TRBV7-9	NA	TGTGCCAGCAGCCCGGGGGCTAGCGGAGAATCCTACAATGAGCAGTTCTTC	CASSPGASGESYNEQFF
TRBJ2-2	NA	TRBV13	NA	TGTGCCAGCAGCTTCGACCAGTTGTCCGAGGGGGAGCTGTTTTTT	CASSFDQLSEGELFF
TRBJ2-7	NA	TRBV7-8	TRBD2	TGTGCCAGCAGCCTAGCGGGACTCTACGAGCAGTACTTC	CASSLAGLYEQYF
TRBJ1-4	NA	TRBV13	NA	TGTGCCAGCAGCTCCAGAGCGCAGGGAGGTACAACTAATGAAAAACTGTTTTTT	CASSSRAQGGTTNEKLFF
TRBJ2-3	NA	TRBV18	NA	TGTGCCAGCTCACCCGGGCGGGGTCCAGATACGCAGTATTTT	CASSPGRGPDTQYF
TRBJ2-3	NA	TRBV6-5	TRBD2	TGTGCCAGCAGTTACGAAACTAGCGGGAGCCCAGATACGCAGTATTTT	CASSYETSGSPDTQYF
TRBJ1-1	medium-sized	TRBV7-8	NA	TGTGCCAGCAGCTTAGGGACGGGGAACACTGAAGCTTTCTTT	CASSLGTGNTEAFF
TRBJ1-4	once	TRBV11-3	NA	TGTGCCAGCAGCTTAGATTCCGGGGTAACTAATGAAAAACTGTTTTTT	CASSLDSGVTNEKLFF
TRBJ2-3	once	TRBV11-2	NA	TGCGCCAGCAGCTTAGATGGAAGCGGAGATACGCAGTATTTT	CASSLDGSGDTQYF
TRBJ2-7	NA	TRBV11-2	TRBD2	TGTGCCAGCAGCTTTTATACTAGCGTCTACGAGCAGTACTTC	CASSFYTSVYEQYF
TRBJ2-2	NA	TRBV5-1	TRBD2	TGCGCCAGCAGCCCCGGACTAGCGGGAGATTTTTCGTTCACCGGGGAGCTGTTTTTT	CASSPGLAGDFSFTGELFF
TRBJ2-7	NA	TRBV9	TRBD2	TGTGCCAGCAGCGCTAGCGGGAATCTGTACGAGCAGTACTTC	CASSASGNLYEQYF